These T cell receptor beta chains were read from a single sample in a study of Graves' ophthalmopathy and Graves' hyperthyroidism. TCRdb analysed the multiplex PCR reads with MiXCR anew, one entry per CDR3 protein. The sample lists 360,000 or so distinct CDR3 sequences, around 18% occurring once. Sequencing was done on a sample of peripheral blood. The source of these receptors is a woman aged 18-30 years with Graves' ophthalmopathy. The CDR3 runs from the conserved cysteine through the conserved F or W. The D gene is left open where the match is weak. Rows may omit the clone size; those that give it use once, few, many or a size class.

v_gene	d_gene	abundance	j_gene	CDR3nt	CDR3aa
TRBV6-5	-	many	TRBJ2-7	TGTGCCAGCAGTAACGGGGGGCCCTCCTACGAGCAGTACTTC	CASSNGGPSYEQYF
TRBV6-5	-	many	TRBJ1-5	TGTGCCAGCAGACCCCGGGTCAACGTATGGAGTCAGCCCCAGCATTTT	CASRPRVNVWSQPQHF
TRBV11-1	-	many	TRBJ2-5	TGTGCCAGCAGTTTCTTTGCAGAGACCCAGTACTTC	CASSFFAETQYF
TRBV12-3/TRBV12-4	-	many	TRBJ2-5	TGTGCCAGCAGTTTCCAGGGATTAGAGACCCAGTACTTC	CASSFQGLETQYF
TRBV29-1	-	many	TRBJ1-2	TGCAGCGGTCAAGAGGGCGGATCCTATGGCTACACCTTC	CSGQEGGSYGYTF
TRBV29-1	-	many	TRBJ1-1	TGCAGCGTTGAGAACTCTATCGCTGAAGCTTTCTTT	CSVENSIAEAFF
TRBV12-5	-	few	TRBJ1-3	TGTGCTAGTGGACGAAGCTCGGGGGGCTCTGGAAACACCATATATTTT	CASGRSSGGSGNTIYF
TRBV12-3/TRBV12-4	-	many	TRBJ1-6	TGTGCCAGCAGTTTTTCGGTTTATTCACCCCTCCACTTT	CASSFSVYSPLHF
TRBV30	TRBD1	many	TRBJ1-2	TGTGCCTGGGAGGACAGGGATTACTATGGCTACACCTTC	CAWEDRDYYGYTF
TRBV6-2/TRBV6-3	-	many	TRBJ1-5	TGTGCCAGCAGTTACGTCCGGAACAATCAGCCCCAGCATTTT	CASSYVRNNQPQHF
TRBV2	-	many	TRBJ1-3	TGTGCCAGCACAGGCGACTCTGGAAACACCATATATTTT	CASTGDSGNTIYF
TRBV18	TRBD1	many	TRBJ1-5	TGTGCCAGCTCACAGCAGGGGGGGAGCAATCAGCCCCAGCATTTT	CASSQQGGSNQPQHF
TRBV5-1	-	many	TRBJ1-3	TGCGCCAGCAGCTCTAAGGGGGGCACTGGAAACACCATATATTTT	CASSSKGGTGNTIYF
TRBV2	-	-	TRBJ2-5	TGTGCCAGCAGCTTAGATCTCCTACAAGAGACCCAGTACTTC	CASSLDLLQETQYF
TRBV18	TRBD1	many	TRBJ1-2	TGTGCCAGCTCACCTGGACAGGTCGCGAGAGACTATGGCTACACCTTC	CASSPGQVARDYGYTF
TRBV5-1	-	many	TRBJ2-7	TGCGCCAGCAGCTCCTCCGGGACCGTCCCCTACGAGCAGTACTTC	CASSSSGTVPYEQYF
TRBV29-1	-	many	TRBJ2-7	TGCAGCGCGCAGGGCGCTGGCTACGAGCAGTACTTC	CSAQGAGYEQYF
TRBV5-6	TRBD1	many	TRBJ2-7	TGTGCCAGCAGTCCGGACAGGTCCTCCTACGAGCAGTACTTC	CASSPDRSSYEQYF
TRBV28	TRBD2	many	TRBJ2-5	TGTGCCAGCAAGGGGCTAGCGGGAGTGAAGACCCAGTACTTC	CASKGLAGVKTQYF
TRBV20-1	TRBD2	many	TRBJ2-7	TGCAGTGCCGTAGCGGGGGTAAGGGACGAGCAGTACTTC	CSAVAGVRDEQYF
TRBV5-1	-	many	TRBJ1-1	TGCGCCAGCAGCCTCGGCCGGGGGGCGTTTCGCGACACTGAAGCTTTCTTT	CASSLGRGAFRDTEAFF
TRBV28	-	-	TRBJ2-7	TGTGCCAGCAGTGAGGCACAGGCCTTCTACGAGCAGTACTTC	CASSEAQAFYEQYF
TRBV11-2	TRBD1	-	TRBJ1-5	TGTGCCAGCAGCATAAGAGGACAGGGGGGGGCGGCCCAGCATTTT	CASSIRGQGGAAQHF
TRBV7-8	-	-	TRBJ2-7	TGTGCCAGCAGCGCCCGGGCAGCCTACGAGCAGTACTTC	CASSARAAYEQYF
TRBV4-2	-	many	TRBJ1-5	TGTGCCAGCAGCCCAGGTTCTCCGGATCAGCCCCAGCATTTT	CASSPGSPDQPQHF
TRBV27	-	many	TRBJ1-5	TGTGCCAGCAGACCCCCCGGGGGATCTGAACAGCCCCAGCATTTT	CASRPPGGSEQPQHF
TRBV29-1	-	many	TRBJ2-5	TGCAGCGTTGAGGAAGGTATAACCCAGTACTTC	CSVEEGITQYF
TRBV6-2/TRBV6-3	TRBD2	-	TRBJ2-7	TGTGCCAGCTCGACTAGCGGGAGAAGAGGTACCTACGAGCAGTACTTC	CASSTSGRRGTYEQYF
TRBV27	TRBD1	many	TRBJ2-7	TGTGCCAGCGGACGACAGGGGATAAACTACGAGCAGTACTTC	CASGRQGINYEQYF
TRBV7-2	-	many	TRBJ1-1	TGTGCCAGCAGCTCCCCGCAGGGATCCCATGAAGCTTTCTTT	CASSSPQGSHEAFF
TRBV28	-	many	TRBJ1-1	TGTGCCAGCAGTTTCCTAGGGCCAGGGATTGAAGCTTTCTTT	CASSFLGPGIEAFF
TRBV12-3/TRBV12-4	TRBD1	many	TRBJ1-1	TGTGCCAGCAGCTCGGGACAGGGGAATCCTGAAGCTTTCTTT	CASSSGQGNPEAFF
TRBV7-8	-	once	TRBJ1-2	TGTGCCAGCAGCTTATACGAGGATCTGATCTATGGCTACACCTTC	CASSLYEDLIYGYTF
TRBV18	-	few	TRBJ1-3	TGTGCCAGCTCATTAATAAGCCCCCCGAACTCTGGAAACACCATATATTTT	CASSLISPPNSGNTIYF
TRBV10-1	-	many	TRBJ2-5	TGCGCCAGCAGTGGGGGACCGAGCGGCGTCCAAGAGACCCAGTACTTC	CASSGGPSGVQETQYF
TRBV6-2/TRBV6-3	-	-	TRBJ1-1	TGTGCCAGCAGTTACTCTGGCAAGAGGAACACTGAAGCTTTCTTT	CASSYSGKRNTEAFF
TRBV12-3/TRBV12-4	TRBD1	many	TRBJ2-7	TGTGCCAGCACCCTACAGGGGTTGACCGGCGAGCAGTACTTC	CASTLQGLTGEQYF
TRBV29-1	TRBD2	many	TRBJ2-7	TGCAGCGTTGAAGGGGGAGGGAGCTACGAGCAGTACTTC	CSVEGGGSYEQYF
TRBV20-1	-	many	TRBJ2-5	TGCAGTGCTTGGGGCGGCGGAAGGGAGACCCAGTACTTC	CSAWGGGRETQYF
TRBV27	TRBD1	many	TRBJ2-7	TGTGCCAGCAGTTTATTCGGACAGGGAGGTGAGGAGCAGTACTTC	CASSLFGQGGEEQYF
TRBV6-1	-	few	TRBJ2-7	TGTGCCAGCAGGCCAGGGGCGAACGAGAACTACGAGCAGTACTTC	CASRPGANENYEQYF
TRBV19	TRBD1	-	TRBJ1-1	TGTGCCAGTAGTAAAGGGACAGGGTCTATGAACACTGAAGCTTTCTTT	CASSKGTGSMNTEAFF
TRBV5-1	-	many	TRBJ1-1	TGCGCCAGCAGCTTGGATCTGGGAGACACTGAAGCTTTCTTT	CASSLDLGDTEAFF
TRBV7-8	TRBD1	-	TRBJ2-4	TGTGCCAGCAGCCCCCGGGACAGCCGAAAAAACATTCAGTACTTC	CASSPRDSRKNIQYF
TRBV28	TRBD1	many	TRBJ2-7	TGTGCCAGCAGCCTACAAACCGGGACAGGGATAAACGAGCAGTACTTC	CASSLQTGTGINEQYF
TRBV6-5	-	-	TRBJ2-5	TGTGCCAGCAGTTATCGGGCAGGCCAGGCCAGCTACCAAGAGACCCAGTACTTC	CASSYRAGQASYQETQYF
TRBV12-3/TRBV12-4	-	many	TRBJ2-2	TGTGCCAGCACCCTTGTTGTAGGGCAGGGGGGACCCGGGGAGCTGTTTTTT	CASTLVVGQGGPGELFF
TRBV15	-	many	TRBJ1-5	TGTGCCACCAGCTTTCGACGGTATAGCAATCAGCCCCAGCATTTT	CATSFRRYSNQPQHF
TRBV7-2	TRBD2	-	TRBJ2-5	TGTGCCAGCAGCTTAGCGACTAGCGTCCAAGAGACCCAGTACTTC	CASSLATSVQETQYF
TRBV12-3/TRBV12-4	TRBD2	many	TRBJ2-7	TGTGCCAGCCTGAGCGGGAGTAGCGACGAGCAGTACTTC	CASLSGSSDEQYF
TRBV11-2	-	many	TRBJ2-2	TGTGCCAGCAGCTCCCGCTGGACCCGAGAGGGCACCGGGGAGCTGTTTTTT	CASSSRWTREGTGELFF
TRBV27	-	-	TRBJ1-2	TGTGCCAGCTGGGGAGGGCTTGGCTACACCTTC	CASWGGLGYTF
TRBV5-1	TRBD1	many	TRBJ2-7	TGCGCCAGCAGCTATGACCCGGACAGGGCCTACGAGCAGTACTTC	CASSYDPDRAYEQYF
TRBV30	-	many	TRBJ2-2	TGTGCCTGGAGTGTACAACAGGGTGGGCTGTTTTTT	CAWSVQQGGLFF
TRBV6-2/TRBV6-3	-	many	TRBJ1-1	TGTGCCAGCAGTTACTCGATCGGCAGGGGCAAGGGGATGAACACTGAAGCTTTCTTT	CASSYSIGRGKGMNTEAFF